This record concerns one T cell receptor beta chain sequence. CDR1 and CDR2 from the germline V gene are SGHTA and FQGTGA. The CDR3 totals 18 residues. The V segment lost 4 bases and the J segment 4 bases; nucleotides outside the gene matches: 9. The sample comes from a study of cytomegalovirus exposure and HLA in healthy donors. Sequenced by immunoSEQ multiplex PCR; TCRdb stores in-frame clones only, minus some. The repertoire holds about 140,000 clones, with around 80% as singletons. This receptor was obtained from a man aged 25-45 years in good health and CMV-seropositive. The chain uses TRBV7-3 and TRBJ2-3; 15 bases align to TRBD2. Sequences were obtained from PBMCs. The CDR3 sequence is CASSSGLAGGPKADTQYF. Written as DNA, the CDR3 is TGTGCCAGCAGCTCGGGACTAGCGGGAGGACCAAAGGCAGATACGCAGTATTTT.